Shown below are 4 T cell receptor beta chains from a single sample sequenced in a study of siplizumab effects on memory and regulatory T cells. Assay: immunoSEQ multiplex PCR; the TCRdb copy retains only in-frame clones and omits some. Counted here are approximately 82,000 clones, about 91% occurring once; the ten biggest clones make up over 1.5%. Sequenced: Tregs sorted from blood. The receptors shown here come from a human donor in good health.

This clone was observed a few times. The gene calls are TRBV2 and TRBJ1-6; TRBD1 agrees at 11 bases. Germline values: CDR1 SNHLY, CDR2 FYNNEI. The junction had 4 bases not matched to a gene; V was cut back by 6 bases and J by 9 bases. CDR3 size: 14 residues. The CDR3 reads CASRAGTGGSPLHF. The CDR3 coding sequence is TGTGCCAGCAGGGCAGGGACAGGGGGTTCACCCCTCCACTTT.

CDR3 amino acids: CASSLPLARGRNSGNTIYF. DNA for the CDR3: TGTGCCAGCAGCTTGCCTTTGGCTCGGGGAAGAAACTCTGGAAACACCATATATTTT. This sequence joins TRBV5-6 and TRBJ1-3; D unclear. CDR1 is SGHDT, CDR2 YYEEEE, per germline. The CDR3 is 19 amino acids. V shed 1 base and J shed 0 bases, with 20 bases lying between them.

The chain is built from TRBV11-2 and TRBJ2-3, with D possibly TRBD1 on 5 matching bases. Trimming removed 5 bases at V and 4 bases at J, with 16 bases between. Looked up from germline, CDR1 is SGHAT and CDR2 is FQNNGV. The CDR3 has 15 amino acids. The CDR3 loop is CASSPRLGVADTQYF. The CDR3 region has the DNA TGTGCCAGCAGCCCCCGTTTAGGGGTGGCAGATACGCAGTATTTT.

This chain connects TRBV29-1 to TRBJ1-1; 8 bases are a match to TRBD1. The germline V gene has CDR1 SQVTM and CDR2 ANQGSEA. The CDR3 loop spans 13 amino acids. The V gene end was trimmed by 5 bases and the J gene end by 3 bases; junction bases not matched to a gene: 5. The CDR3 is CSVQGARYTEAFF. The CDR3 bases are TGCAGCGTTCAGGGGGCAAGGTACACTGAAGCTTTCTTT. The entire variable domain, with the rest obtained from reference TRBV29-1 and TRBJ1-1, is as follows: SAVISQKPSRDICQRGTSLTIQCQVDSQVTMMFWYRQQPGQSLTLIATANQGSEATYESGFVIDKFPISRPNLTFSTLTVSNMSPEDSSIYLCSVQGARYTEAFFGQGTRLTVV.